These T cell receptor beta chains were read from a single sample in a study of blood T cell repertoires in COVID-19. Profiled with immunoSEQ multiplex PCR; TCRdb holds only in-frame clones, not every one. This sample yields 250,000 to 300,000 clones, of which roughly 90% are seen a single time; less than 3.5% belongs to the top ten. Sequenced input: PBMCs or T cells enriched from blood (not recorded which). These TCRs come from a woman aged 45-65 years who had been exposed to COVID-19. Each CDR3 is given with its conserved first and last residue. A D gene is named only where the DNA matches it firmly. Clone size is stated in some rows and not others, as once, few, many or a class when expanded.

clone size	D gene	V gene	J gene	CDR3 DNA	CDR3 protein
once	NA	TRBV28	TRBJ1-2	TGTGCCAGCCTGGCGGGCGGAGGGTATGGCTACACCTTC	CASLAGGGYGYTF
NA	NA	TRBV9	TRBJ1-1	TGTGCCAGCAGCGTAGTAGAGACTGAAGCTTTCTTT	CASSVVETEAFF
NA	NA	TRBV25-1	TRBJ1-6	TGTGCCAGCAGGCGGGCGGGGAATAATTCACCCCTCCACTTT	CASRRAGNNSPLHF
NA	NA	TRBV5-1	TRBJ2-5	TGCGCCAGCAGCTTGCGGCAGGGGGAGACCCAGTACTTC	CASSLRQGETQYF
NA	NA	TRBV7-8	TRBJ1-6	TGTGCCAGCAGCCGGGGGGCCGATTCACCCCTCCACTTT	CASSRGADSPLHF
NA	TRBD1	TRBV10-3	TRBJ1-5	TGTGCCATGGGGACAGGGGGCGGGCAGCCCCAGCATTTT	CAMGTGGGQPQHF
NA	NA	TRBV5-1	TRBJ1-3	TGCGCCAGCAGCCCTAACAGACGATCTGGAAACACCATATATTTT	CASSPNRRSGNTIYF
NA	TRBD1	TRBV4-1	TRBJ1-1	TGCGCCAGCAGCCAAGAAAGGGGGACAGGGGGCACTGAAGCTTTCTTT	CASSQERGTGGTEAFF
NA	TRBD1	TRBV28	TRBJ1-1	TGTGCCAGCAGACCTCACGGACAGGGGAACACTGAAGCTTTCTTT	CASRPHGQGNTEAFF
once	TRBD1	TRBV28	TRBJ2-3	TGTGCCAGCAGTTCAGGACAGGAGTACACAGATACGCAGTATTTT	CASSSGQEYTDTQYF
NA	NA	TRBV7-2	TRBJ1-2	TGTGCCAGCAGCTTAGAGGCACAGTATGGCTACACCTTC	CASSLEAQYGYTF
NA	NA	TRBV7-2	TRBJ2-3	TGTGCCAGCAGCTTTAGTCTAAGTGCAACAGATACGCAGTATTTT	CASSFSLSATDTQYF
NA	NA	TRBV5-4	TRBJ1-2	TGTGCCAGCAGCTTCTACTACACGATTAACTATGGCTACACCTTC	CASSFYYTINYGYTF
once	TRBD1	TRBV2	TRBJ1-5	TGTGCCAGCAGTCCACTTGGCGGGACAGGAGTCAATCAGCCCCAGCATTTT	CASSPLGGTGVNQPQHF
NA	TRBD1	TRBV7-6	TRBJ2-2	TGTGCCACCTCCAGGGGGTCGGGCGTAGCCGGGGAGCTGTTTTTT	CATSRGSGVAGELFF
NA	NA	TRBV18	TRBJ2-7	TGTGCCAGCTCACCCGGGAGCTCCTACGAGCAGTACTTC	CASSPGSSYEQYF
NA	NA	TRBV5-1	TRBJ2-1	TGCGCCAGCAGCATCAGCGGGCGGCTAAACAATGAGCAGTTCTTC	CASSISGRLNNEQFF
NA	NA	TRBV6-1	TRBJ2-1	TGTGCCAGCAGTGAAGCGCCCAGGTACAATGAGCAGTTCTTC	CASSEAPRYNEQFF
NA	TRBD1	TRBV7-2	TRBJ1-4	TGTGCCAGCAGCTCAGACAGGGGACCCCTAGGGAGCGAAAAACTGTTTTTT	CASSSDRGPLGSEKLFF
NA	NA	TRBV9	TRBJ2-1	TGTGCCAGCAGCAGCGGGCACTCCTACAATGAGCAGTTCTTC	CASSSGHSYNEQFF
NA	NA	TRBV4-1	TRBJ2-1	TGCGCCAGCAGCCACCATTACAGGCCAGAGCAGTTCTTC	CASSHHYRPEQFF
NA	TRBD1	TRBV11-2	TRBJ2-1	TGTGCCAGCAGCTTAACCACGCGACAGGGGGCAGGTGAGCAGTTCTTC	CASSLTTRQGAGEQFF
NA	NA	TRBV2	TRBJ1-2	TGTGCCAGCAGTGGGACAGCGGGCTACACCTTC	CASSGTAGYTF
NA	NA	TRBV6-1	TRBJ2-1	TGTGCCAGCAGTGACAAAAATAGGGGGAATGAGCAGTTCTTC	CASSDKNRGNEQFF
once	NA	TRBV7-2	TRBJ2-7	TGTGCCAGCAGCCCACCGGGGTCCGGGCCGGGAAACGAGCAGTACTTC	CASSPPGSGPGNEQYF
NA	TRBD2	TRBV15	TRBJ2-1	TGTGCCACCAGCCGAACCCGCTCCTTAAATAGCGGGGGGGCTTCTGAGCAGTTCTTC	CATSRTRSLNSGGASEQFF
NA	NA	TRBV4-1	TRBJ1-1	TGCGCCAGCAGCCAAGATCCCCAGGGAGGGACTGAAGCTTTCTTT	CASSQDPQGGTEAFF
NA	NA	TRBV18	TRBJ2-4	TGTGCCAGCAAACCCGGGGGCAAAAACATTCAGTACTTC	CASKPGGKNIQYF
NA	NA	TRBV4-1	TRBJ1-5	TGCGCCAGCAGCCAGTGGGAGGGTGGCAATCAGCCCCAGCATTTT	CASSQWEGGNQPQHF
NA	TRBD2	TRBV7-9	TRBJ2-3	TGTGCCAGCGGCGTCCTACTAGCGGGGGGGACAGATACGCAGTATTTT	CASGVLLAGGTDTQYF
NA	NA	TRBV5-1	TRBJ1-1	TGCGCCAGCAGCTTGTTGGGACAAGAAGCTTTCTTT	CASSLLGQEAFF
NA	TRBD1	TRBV7-2	TRBJ1-2	TGTGCCAGCAGCTTGGGTCTCGAGGGGGCCGGCTACACCTTC	CASSLGLEGAGYTF
NA	TRBD2	TRBV27	TRBJ2-1	TGTGCCAGCACCCTGACTAGCGGGGGGGCCAATGAGCAGTTCTTC	CASTLTSGGANEQFF
NA	TRBD2	TRBV7-6	TRBJ2-3	TGTGCCAGCAGCTTGGGTACTAGCGGGGGCTTCCTACTCACAGATACGCAGTATTTT	CASSLGTSGGFLLTDTQYF
NA	NA	TRBV5-1	TRBJ2-3	TGCGCCAGCAGCTTGGCTCCTGGTCAGACAGATACGCAGTATTTT	CASSLAPGQTDTQYF
NA	TRBD1	TRBV6-5	TRBJ1-1	TGTGCCAGCAGTACCACCACAGGGGATGGTACTGAAGCTTTCTTT	CASSTTTGDGTEAFF
NA	TRBD2	TRBV7-2	TRBJ2-1	TGTGCCAGCAACCTTAGCGGGGGAGGCTACAATGAGCAGTTCTTC	CASNLSGGGYNEQFF
few	NA	TRBV3-1/TRBV3-2	TRBJ1-2	TGTGCCAGCAGCCAATCAGTGAACTATGGCTACACCTTC	CASSQSVNYGYTF
once	NA	TRBV5-6	TRBJ2-7	TGTGCCAGCCGACTATCCGGCGGGACCAACTACGAGCAGTACTTC	CASRLSGGTNYEQYF
NA	TRBD2	TRBV6-5	TRBJ2-1	TGTGCCAGCAGGCCAGCGGGGGCCCTCTACAATGAGCAGTTCTTC	CASRPAGALYNEQFF
NA	NA	TRBV2	TRBJ1-4	TGTGCCAGCAGTTCGTCGCAAGGGCAGGAGGGAAAACTGTTTTTT	CASSSSQGQEGKLFF
NA	NA	TRBV19	TRBJ1-4	TGTGCCAGTAGTGGGACTTGGGCTGAAAAACTGTTTTTT	CASSGTWAEKLFF
NA	TRBD1	TRBV7-2	TRBJ1-2	TGTGCCAGCAGCCGGGGACAGCCGGATGGCTACACCTTC	CASSRGQPDGYTF
once	TRBD1	TRBV10-2	TRBJ1-3	TGCGCCAGCAAGAAAGACAGTAGGACAGGGGATTCTGGAAACACCATATATTTT	CASKKDSRTGDSGNTIYF
NA	NA	TRBV21-1	TRBJ2-6	TGTGCCAGCAGCAAAGATGGGGGGATCTCTAAACGCTCTGGGGCCAACGTCCTGACTTTC	CASSKDGGISKRSGANVLTF
NA	NA	TRBV7-9	TRBJ1-1	TGTGCCAGCAGCTTGACAGGAGCCACTGAAGCTTTCTTT	CASSLTGATEAFF
NA	NA	TRBV7-8	TRBJ1-6	TGTGCCAGCAGCCATAGCGTTCATTCACCCCTCCACTTT	CASSHSVHSPLHF
NA	NA	TRBV2	TRBJ2-2	TGTGCCAGCAGGGTGGTCAGGGAACCGACCGGGGAGCTGTTTTTT	CASRVVREPTGELFF
NA	TRBD1	TRBV5-1	TRBJ2-6	TGCGCCAGCAGCTTCGGGACAGGGGCCTCTGGGGCCAACGTCCTGACTTTC	CASSFGTGASGANVLTF
NA	NA	TRBV7-8	TRBJ1-1	TGTGCCAGCAGCTTAGCCCGACAGAACACTGAAGCTTTCTTT	CASSLARQNTEAFF
once	NA	TRBV2	TRBJ1-3	TGTGCCAGCATCGCCAGGGTCTACGGAAACACCATATATTTT	CASIARVYGNTIYF
NA	NA	TRBV19	TRBJ2-2	TGTGCCAGTAGTATAGTTGAGGCCCCGAACACCGGGGAGCTGTTTTTT	CASSIVEAPNTGELFF
NA	TRBD1	TRBV7-6	TRBJ2-7	TGTGCCAGCAGCTTAGGAGACAGGGCCTACTCCTACGAGCAGTACTTC	CASSLGDRAYSYEQYF